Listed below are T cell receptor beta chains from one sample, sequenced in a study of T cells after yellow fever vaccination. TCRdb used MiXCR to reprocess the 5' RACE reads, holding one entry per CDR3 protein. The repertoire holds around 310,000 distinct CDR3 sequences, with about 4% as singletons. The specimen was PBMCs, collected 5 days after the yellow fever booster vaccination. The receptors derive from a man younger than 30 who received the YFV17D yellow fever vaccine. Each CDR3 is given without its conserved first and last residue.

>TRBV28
ASRRGEYSNQPQH
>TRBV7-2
ASSSMTGYYGYT
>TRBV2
ASGGTSEADTQY
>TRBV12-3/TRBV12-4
ASSLAWSGTGVYNEQF
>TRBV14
ASSGELGYGYT
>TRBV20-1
SVPTGSQETQY
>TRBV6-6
ASSGTSGGRTDTQY
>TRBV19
ASSIDGQGVPSGANVLT
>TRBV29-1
SAAGMNTEAF
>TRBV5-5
ASSLDQRGYSYNEQF
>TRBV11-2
ASSFRGGEGQPQH
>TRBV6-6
ASSSIRASYNSPLH
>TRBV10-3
AISAETEAF
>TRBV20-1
SASGGVHEKLF
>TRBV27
ASSLETGHTDTQY
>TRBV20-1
SAREQTGRETQY
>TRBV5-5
ASSFSHNYGYT
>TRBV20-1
SAPRDRITDTQY
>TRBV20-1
SATTSIQETQY
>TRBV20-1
SAQTSGGTLAKNIQY
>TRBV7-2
ASSLVGWDMNTEAF
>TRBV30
AWAGGSQETQY
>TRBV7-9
ASGEAF
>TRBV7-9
ASSSSRGPSGRPDSYNEQF
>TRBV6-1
ASNLIRNNEQF
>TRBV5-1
ASSDWETQY
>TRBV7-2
ASSVGQGRETQY
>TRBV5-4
ASRLGWTDQETQY
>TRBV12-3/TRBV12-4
ASSNRGLGLAEAF
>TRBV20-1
SARDLAAYNEQF
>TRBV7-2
ASSRQRTVKTQY
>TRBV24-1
ATSAGQVNYNEQF
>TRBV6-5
ASRTTGGGSTDTQY
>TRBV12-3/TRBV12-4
ASSFRGYSNQPQH
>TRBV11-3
ASSFRGSNTGELF
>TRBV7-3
ASRRRGLATDTQY
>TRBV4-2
ASSQKSDQGETQY
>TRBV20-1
SARAYREPTMETQY
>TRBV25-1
ASSESGALGDTQY
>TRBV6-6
ASSGTSGGHEQY
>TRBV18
ASSRQYGFDTQY